The 18 T cell receptor beta chains below all came from one sample that was sequenced in a study of CD8+CD57+ T cells in acquired aplastic anemia. The sequenced patients had an expansion of CD8+CD57+ cells seen by flow cytometry. Genomic DNA was employed as the template in profiling TCR beta VDJ and CDR3. One entry per CDR3 protein, called by TCRdb with MiXCR from the reads. The sample has approximately 130,000 distinct CDR3 sequences, 55% to 70% seen once. The sequencing sample was made of sorted CD4+, CD8+, or CD8+CD57+ T cells (not recorded which) from PBMCs. These receptors originate from a human donor with aplastic anemia.

CDR3 residues: CSASFSGRIWEQFF. The CDR3 DNA follows: TGCAGTGCTAGTTTCAGCGGGAGGATTTGGGAGCAGTTCTTC. The chain joins TRBV20-1 to TRBJ2-1, with TRBD2 matching 9 bases. Germline V gene sequence: CDR1 DFQATT, CDR2 SNEGSKA (reference sequence). The CDR3 extends over 14 amino acids. V dropped 3 bases and J dropped 10; count of bases not matched to a gene: 10.

This clonotype was seen at least ten times. The rearrangement joins TRBV19 to TRBJ2-1, with D tentatively TRBD2 (5 bases). Between the trimmed V and J ends, which lost 7 bases and 2 bases, there was a span of 6 bases. Germline lookup yields CDR1 LNHDA and CDR2 SQIVND (reference sequence). This CDR3 has 12 amino acids. The CDR3 protein is CASTGTYNEQFF. As DNA, the CDR3 is TGTGCCAGTACCGGGACCTACAATGAGCAGTTCTTC.

The rearrangement links TRBV20-1 to TRBJ2-3; D perhaps matches TRBD2 (6 bases). V was pared by 4 bases and J by 8 bases, with 25 bases between. Germline CDR1 reads DFQATT; CDR2 reads SNEGSKA (reference sequence). The CDR3 is made up of 16 amino acids. CDR3 sequence: CSAIFHDLRTMFTQYF. CDR3 nucleotides: TGCAGTGCTATATTTCACGACCTCAGGACTATGTTTACGCAGTATTTT.

This clonotype appeared a single time. The chain couples TRBV15 to TRBJ1-1, with D hard to call. Germline V gene sequence: CDR1 LNHNV, CDR2 YYDKDF (reference sequence). The CDR3 extends over 14 amino acids. V gave up 1 base and J gave up 7 bases, with 13 bases separating them. The CDR3 region has the DNA TGTGCCACCAGCAGAGTAGGCGGAGGCGGTGAAGCTTTCTTT. This sequence encodes CATSRVGGGGEAFF.

Details on this clonotype: Because it lacks the conserved phenylalanine or tryptophan at the end, this CDR3 is likely a read error. The rearrangement links TRBV24-1 to TRBJ1-2; the match to TRBD1 covers 8 bases. Trimming took 4 bases from V and 8 from J; bases not matched to a gene: 11. CDR3 length: 15 residues. Germline V CDR1 and CDR2: KGHDR, SFDVKD. The CDR3 is CATSDTYQGAQGYTL. CDR3 in DNA: TGTGCCACCAGTGACACTTACCAGGGGGCGCAAGGCTACACCCTC.

This rearrangement joins TRBV10-3 to TRBJ2-7; maybe TRBD2 (5 bases). V lost 6 bases and J 7 bases, leaving 16 bases between the germline ends. From germline, CDR1 is ENHRY and CDR2 SYGVKD. The CDR3 covers 13 residues. The CDR3 reads CAISSASMGEQYF. CDR3 DNA: TGTGCCATCAGCAGCGCTAGCATGGGGGAGCAGTACTTC.

The V call is TRBV25-1, the J call TRBJ2-1, with 7 bases lining up with TRBD1. From germline, CDR1 is MGHDK and CDR2 SYGVNS. The trim removed 5 bases at V and 3 bases at J, leaving 7 bases unmatched. The CDR3 runs to 15 residues. CDR3 in DNA: TGTGCCAGCAGTTTCACAGGGGAACACTACAATGAGCAGTTCTTC. Translated: CASSFTGEHYNEQFF. The entire variable domain, with the rest obtained from reference TRBV25-1 and TRBJ2-1, is as follows: EADIYQTPRYLVIGTGKKITLECSQTMGHDKMYWYQQDPGMELHLIHYSYGVNSTEKGDLSSESTVSRIRTEHFPLTLESARPSHTSQYLCASSFTGEHYNEQFFGPGTRLTVL.

For this clonotype: A read error may produce the germline difference seen at one junction end. The rearrangement uses TRBV10-2 and TRBJ2-4, with D unclear. Germline CDR1 is WSHSY and CDR2 is SAAADI. The CDR3 runs 13 residues. The CDR3 region has the DNA TGCGCCAGCAGTGAGTATTCTAACGGAAAAGCGCACTTC. Residues: CASSEYSNGKAHF.

CDR3 in amino acids: CASSLAGRDTQYF. CDR3 nucleotide sequence: TGTGCCAGCAGCTTAGCAGGCAGGGATACGCAGTATTTT. The V gene is TRBV7-9, the J gene TRBJ2-3; D call uncertain. CDR1 is SEHNR and CDR2 is FQNEAQ in the germline V gene (reference sequence). The ends were cut back, 0 bases at V and 6 bases at J, with 7 bases in the middle. This CDR3 is 13 amino acids long. Complete variable domain (other parts from reference TRBV7-9 and TRBJ2-3): DTGVSQNPRHKITKRGQNVTFRCDPISEHNRLYWYRQTLGQGPEFLTYFQNEAQLEKSRLLSDRFSAERPKGSFSTLEIQRTEQGDSAMYLCASSLAGRDTQYFGPGTRLTVL.

This sequence joins TRBV19 and TRBJ1-5; 7 bases map to TRBD1. The CDR3 totals 15 residues. Germline loops: CDR1 LNHDA, CDR2 SQIVND (reference sequence). J was trimmed by 4 bases and V by 3 bases; bases with no gene match: 6. The CDR3 loop is CASSIHGTANQPQHF. The DNA for the CDR3 is TGTGCCAGTAGTATTCACGGGACAGCGAATCAGCCCCAGCATTTT.

The chain carries TRBV10-3 and TRBJ2-7, with TRBD1 as a possible D gene (6 bases). There are 14 residues in the CDR3. The V gene's germline CDR1 is ENHRY and CDR2 SYGVKD. Trimming shortened V by 10 bases and J by 1 base, and 17 bases separated the two germline ends. The CDR3: CATTGRINSYEQYF. DNA for the CDR3: TGTGCCACCACAGGGCGTATTAATTCCTACGAGCAGTACTTC.

In this sample, this clonotype turned up a few times. V is TRBV20-1 and J is TRBJ1-1; 8 bases map to TRBD1. This CDR3 comprises 13 residues. Germline V lookup: CDR1 DFQATT, CDR2 SNEGSKA (reference sequence). V trimming: 3 bases; J trimming: 3 bases; junction bases outside the gene matches: 3. The CDR3 is CSASTGGHTEAFF. CDR3 DNA sequence: TGCAGTGCTAGTACAGGGGGGCACACTGAAGCTTTCTTT.

The chain couples TRBV29-1 to TRBJ2-1; unclear D gene. Germline-derived CDR1 and CDR2 are SQVTM and ANQGSEA. V lost 1 base and J 8 bases, leaving 9 bases between the germline ends. The CDR3 covers 12 residues. The CDR3 here is CSVEVTGDEQFF. CDR3 DNA sequence: TGCAGCGTTGAAGTAACCGGCGATGAGCAGTTCTTC.

With respect to this clonotype: This may stem from a read error, because a much larger clone lies one nucleotide away. V gene TRBV2 combines with J gene TRBJ1-3, with D possibly TRBD1 on 6 matching bases. Germline V gives CDR1 SNHLY, CDR2 FYNNEI. V was shortened by 7 bases and J by 0 bases, with 13 bases between the two germline ends. The CDR3 sequence is 15 residues long. The CDR3: CASKRQAISGNTIYF. DNA for the CDR3: TGTGCCAGCAAGAGACAGGCTATCTCTGGAAACACCATATATTTT.

This clonotype was seen only once. This chain joins TRBV10-3 and TRBJ2-7, with 8 positions matching TRBD2. The V gene end was trimmed by 10 bases and the J gene end by 2 bases; junction bases not matched to a gene: 10. CDR1 and CDR2 from the germline V gene are ENHRY and SYGVKD. This CDR3 has 14 residues. The CDR3 DNA reads as TGTGCCAGCACTCTCCGGACTAGCACCTACGAGCAGTACTTC. This codes for CASTLRTSTYEQYF.

This chain joins TRBV2 and TRBJ2-4; 8 bases line up with TRBD1. V lost 10 bases, J lost 4 bases, and 6 bases stayed unmatched. Germline V lookup: CDR1 SNHLY, CDR2 FYNNEI. The CDR3 runs 13 residues. The CDR3 loop is CATMGTGKNIQYF. CDR3 nucleotides: TGTGCCACCATGGGGACAGGAAAAAACATTCAGTACTTC.

V is TRBV2 and J is TRBJ2-3, with a tentative D call TRBD2 (6 bases). Looked up from germline, CDR1 is SNHLY and CDR2 is FYNNEI. The CDR3 consists of 15 residues. V was pared by 1 base and J by 8 bases, with 16 bases between. The CDR3 is CASSEVSMAGSTQYF. The CDR3 nucleotides are TGTGCCAGCAGTGAAGTGAGTATGGCGGGGAGTACGCAGTATTTT.

The chain joins TRBV7-8 to TRBJ2-7; TRBD2 aligns across 7 bases. J lost 5 bases, V lost 6 bases, and 10 bases had no gene match. CDR1 SGHVS and CDR2 FQNEAQ come from the germline V gene. This CDR3 region has 14 residues. As DNA, the CDR3 is TGTGCCAGCAGGGCTTCCAGCGGGGTCGACGAGCAGTACTTC. As protein: CASRASSGVDEQYF.